This T cell receptor (beta chain) was documented in a study of Ad26.COV2.S vaccination and SARS-CoV-2 variants. Treatment here: 19 received Ad26.COV2.S at low or high dose, single or two shots; roughly five received placebo; per-sample allocation not given. Sampling occurred on day 63 after the first vaccine or placebo injection. An adult of 18-55 years in Boston served as donor. Profiled with immunoSEQ multiplex PCR; TCRdb holds only in-frame clones, not every one. The sample records approximately 480,000 clones, roughly 85% being singletons. Trimming pared 3 bases from V and 3 bases from J, leaving 11 bases between. Germline V gene lookup returns CDR1 SEHNR and CDR2 FQNEAQ (reference sequence). The CDR3 is made up of 14 amino acids.

The V and J genes are TRBV7-9 and TRBJ1-2; perhaps TRBD1 as D (5 bases). The starting material was peripheral blood, obtained in a trial of Ad26.COV2.S vaccine versus placebo. The source is a person between 18 and 60 years old who received the Ad26.COV2.S COVID-19 vaccine or a placebo. This chain's CDR3 is CASSFQGGYYGYTF. CDR3 nucleotide sequence: TGTGCCAGCAGCTTTCAGGGAGGGTACTATGGCTACACCTTC.